The clone carrying this T cell receptor beta chain was counted a few times. Its antigen is still unknown. These data are taken from a study of CD8 T cells in ankylosing spondylitis. Germline loops: CDR1 SEHNR, CDR2 FQNEAQ (reference sequence). CDR3 length: 14 residues. Between the trimmed V and J ends, which lost 8 bases and 0 bases, there was a span of 10 bases. As the method for making TCR beta libraries, quantitative 5'-RACE with molecular barcodes was used. TCRdb redid the calling of the 5' RACE reads with MiXCR, one entry per CDR3 protein. The sample contains around 210,000 distinct CDR3 sequences, less than 9.5% of which appear only once. Findings and caveats of the study: Reports say disease-linked clones showed up significantly more in matched ankylosing spondylitis synovial fluid.

The sequencing sample was made of blood, either unsorted or a sorted T cell fraction (not recorded which). The rearrangement links TRBV7-9 to TRBJ2-2; TRBD2 might be the D (5 bases). The source of this sequence is a female donor with ankylosing spondylitis or in good health (not recorded which). This chain's CDR3 is CASGSLTNTGELFF. CDR3 DNA: TGTGCCAGCGGGAGTCTGACGAACACCGGGGAGCTGTTTTTT.